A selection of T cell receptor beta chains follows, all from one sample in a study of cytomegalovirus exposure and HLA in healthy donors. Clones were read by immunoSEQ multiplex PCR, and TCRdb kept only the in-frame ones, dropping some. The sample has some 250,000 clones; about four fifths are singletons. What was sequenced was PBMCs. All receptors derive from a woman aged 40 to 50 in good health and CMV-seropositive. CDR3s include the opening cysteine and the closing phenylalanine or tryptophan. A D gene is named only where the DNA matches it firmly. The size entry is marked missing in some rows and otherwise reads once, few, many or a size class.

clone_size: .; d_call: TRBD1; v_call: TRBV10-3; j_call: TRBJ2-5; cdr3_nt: TGTGCCACCGGACAGGGAACCGAAGAGACCCAGTACTTC; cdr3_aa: CATGQGTEETQYF
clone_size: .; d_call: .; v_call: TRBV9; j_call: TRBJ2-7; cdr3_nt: TGTGCCAGCAGCCCCCGGGGAGCGGCCCCCTACGAGCAGTACTTC; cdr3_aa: CASSPRGAAPYEQYF
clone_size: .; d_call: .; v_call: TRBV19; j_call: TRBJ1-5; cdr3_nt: TGTGCCAGTAGCGCCTATGAAACCCAGCCCCAGCATTTT; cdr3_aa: CASSAYETQPQHF
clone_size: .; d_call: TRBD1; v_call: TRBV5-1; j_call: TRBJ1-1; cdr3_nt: TGCGCCAGCAGCTCGAGACAGGGGAAGAACACTGAAGCTTTCTTT; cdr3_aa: CASSSRQGKNTEAFF
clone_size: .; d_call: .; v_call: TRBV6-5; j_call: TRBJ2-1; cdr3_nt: TGTGCCAGCAGCCGCGGAAGCGCCCGCCGGGATGAGCAGTTCTTC; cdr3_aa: CASSRGSARRDEQFF
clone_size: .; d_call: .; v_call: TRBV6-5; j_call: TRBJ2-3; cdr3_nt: TGTGCCAGCAGTTACTACCGGGGTAGCACAGATACGCAGTATTTT; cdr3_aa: CASSYYRGSTDTQYF
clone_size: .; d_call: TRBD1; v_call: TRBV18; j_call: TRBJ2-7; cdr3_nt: TGTGCCAGCTCACCAGAGGGGGCCTTCGACGAGCAGTACTTC; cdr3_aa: CASSPEGAFDEQYF
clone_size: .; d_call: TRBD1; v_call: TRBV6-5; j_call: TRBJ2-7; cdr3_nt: TGTGCCAGCAGTCCCCGCGGCGGACAGGGCTACGAGCAGTACTTC; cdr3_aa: CASSPRGGQGYEQYF
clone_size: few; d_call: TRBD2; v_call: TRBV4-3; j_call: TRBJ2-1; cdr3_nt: TGCGCCAGCAGCCAAGTTCAGACTAGCGGGAGATACAATGAGCAGTTCTTC; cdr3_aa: CASSQVQTSGRYNEQFF
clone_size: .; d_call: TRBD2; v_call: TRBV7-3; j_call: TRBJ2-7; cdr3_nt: TGTGCCAGCAGCTCCCCGACTAGCGGAAAACCCTACGAGCAGTACTTC; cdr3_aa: CASSSPTSGKPYEQYF
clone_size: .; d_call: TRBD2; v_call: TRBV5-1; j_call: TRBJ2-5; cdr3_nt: TGCGCCAGCAGCTTGGGGGCTAGCGGTAAAGAGACCCAGTACTTC; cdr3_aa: CASSLGASGKETQYF
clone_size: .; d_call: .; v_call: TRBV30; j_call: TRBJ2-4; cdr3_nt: TGTGCCTGGACCCGCCGGGGGACGGGCATTCAGTACTTC; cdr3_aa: CAWTRRGTGIQYF
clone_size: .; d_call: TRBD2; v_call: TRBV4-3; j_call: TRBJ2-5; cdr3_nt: TGCGCCAGCAGCCAAAAGTTGACTAGCGGGTACCAAGAGACCCAGTACTTC; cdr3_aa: CASSQKLTSGYQETQYF
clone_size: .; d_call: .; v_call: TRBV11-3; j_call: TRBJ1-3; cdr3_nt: TGTGCCAGCAGCCCCCTCGGAGTAAGCTCTGGAAACACCATATATTTT; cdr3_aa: CASSPLGVSSGNTIYF
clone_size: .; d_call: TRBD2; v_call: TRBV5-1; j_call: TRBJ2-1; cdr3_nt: TGCGCCAGCAGCTTGGTAGCGGGGGCCCTCAATGAGCAGTTCTTC; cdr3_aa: CASSLVAGALNEQFF
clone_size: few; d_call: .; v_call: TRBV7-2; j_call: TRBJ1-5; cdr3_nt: TGTGCCAGCAGCGAAACAGGGTACAATCAGCCCCAGCATTTT; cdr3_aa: CASSETGYNQPQHF
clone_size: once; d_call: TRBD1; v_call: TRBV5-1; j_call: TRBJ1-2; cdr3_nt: TGCGCCAGCAGCTTGACCGGGACAGGGAATGGCTACACCTTC; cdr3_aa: CASSLTGTGNGYTF
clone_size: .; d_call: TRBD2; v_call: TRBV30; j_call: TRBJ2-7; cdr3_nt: TGTGCCTTCGAGACTAGCGAAGGCAGCTACGAGCAGTACTTC; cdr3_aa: CAFETSEGSYEQYF
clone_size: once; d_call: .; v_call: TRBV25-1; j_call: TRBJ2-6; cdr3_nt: TGTGCCAGCAGTATTACTGGGGCCAACGTCCTGACTTTC; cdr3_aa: CASSITGANVLTF
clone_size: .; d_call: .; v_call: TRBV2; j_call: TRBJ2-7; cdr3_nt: TGTGCCAGCAGTGATACTAGTCACGAGCAGTACTTC; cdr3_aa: CASSDTSHEQYF
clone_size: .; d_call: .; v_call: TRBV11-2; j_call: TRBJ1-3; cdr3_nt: TGTGCCAGCAGCTTAGCCCAGGCAGGGACTGGAAACACCATATATTTT; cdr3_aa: CASSLAQAGTGNTIYF
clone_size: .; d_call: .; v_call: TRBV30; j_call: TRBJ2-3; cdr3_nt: TGTGCCTGGAGTGCTGCGATCCTACAGGGAGTCACAGATACGCAGTATTTT; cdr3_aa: CAWSAAILQGVTDTQYF
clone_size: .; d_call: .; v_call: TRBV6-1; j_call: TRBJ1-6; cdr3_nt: TGTGCCAGCAGTATAGGACAGTGGACGGGTTCACCCCTCCACTTT; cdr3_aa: CASSIGQWTGSPLHF
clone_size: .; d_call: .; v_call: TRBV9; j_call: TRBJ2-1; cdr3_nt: TGTGCCAGCAGCGTGCAGGGGTTGACAGGAGAGCAGTTCTTC; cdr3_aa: CASSVQGLTGEQFF
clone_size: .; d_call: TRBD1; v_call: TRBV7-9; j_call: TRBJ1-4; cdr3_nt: TGTGCCAGCAGCTCGGACAGGGGGAATGAAAAACTGTTTTTT; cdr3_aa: CASSSDRGNEKLFF
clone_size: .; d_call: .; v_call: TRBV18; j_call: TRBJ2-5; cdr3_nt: TGTGCCACTTCCGCGGCGGGGTACCAAGAGACCCAGTACTTC; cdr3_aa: CATSAAGYQETQYF
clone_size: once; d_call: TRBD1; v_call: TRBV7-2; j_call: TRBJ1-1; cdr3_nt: TGTGCCAGCAGCCGACAGGGGGCGAACACTGAAGCTTTCTTT; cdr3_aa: CASSRQGANTEAFF
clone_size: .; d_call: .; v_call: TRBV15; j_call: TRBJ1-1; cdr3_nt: TGTGCCACCAGCCCCCGGGGAGGGGCTGAAGCTTTCTTT; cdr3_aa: CATSPRGGAEAFF
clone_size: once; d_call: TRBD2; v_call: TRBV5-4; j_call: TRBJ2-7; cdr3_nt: TGTGCCAGCAGCTTGGCTAGCGGGAGGAACGAGCAGTACTTC; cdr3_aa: CASSLASGRNEQYF
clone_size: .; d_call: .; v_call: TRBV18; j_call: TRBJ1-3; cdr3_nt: TGTGCCAGCTCACCCGGTGGGACAGGAAACACCATATATTTT; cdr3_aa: CASSPGGTGNTIYF
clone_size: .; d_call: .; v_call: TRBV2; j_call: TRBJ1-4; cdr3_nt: TGTGCCAGCAGACCCAGAACAGGGCACGCAACTAATGAAAAACTGTTTTTT; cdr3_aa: CASRPRTGHATNEKLFF
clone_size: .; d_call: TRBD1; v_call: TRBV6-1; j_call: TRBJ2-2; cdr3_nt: TGTGCCAGCAGTGTACAGGGGACGGCCGGGGAGCTGTTTTTT; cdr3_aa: CASSVQGTAGELFF
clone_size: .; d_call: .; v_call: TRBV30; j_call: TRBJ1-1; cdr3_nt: TGTGCCTCCCACCCCGGGTCCACCGTCCTTACTGAAGCTTTCTTT; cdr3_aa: CASHPGSTVLTEAFF
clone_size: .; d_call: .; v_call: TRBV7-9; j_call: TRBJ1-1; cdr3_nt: TGTTCCAGCAGCTTGGGCAGAGGGATGAACACTGAAGCTTTCTTT; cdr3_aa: CSSSLGRGMNTEAFF
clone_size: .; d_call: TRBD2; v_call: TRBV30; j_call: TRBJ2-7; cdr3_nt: TGTGCCTGGAGTGTACAGCGGGGGGGGAAGTACGAGCAGTACTTC; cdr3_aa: CAWSVQRGGKYEQYF